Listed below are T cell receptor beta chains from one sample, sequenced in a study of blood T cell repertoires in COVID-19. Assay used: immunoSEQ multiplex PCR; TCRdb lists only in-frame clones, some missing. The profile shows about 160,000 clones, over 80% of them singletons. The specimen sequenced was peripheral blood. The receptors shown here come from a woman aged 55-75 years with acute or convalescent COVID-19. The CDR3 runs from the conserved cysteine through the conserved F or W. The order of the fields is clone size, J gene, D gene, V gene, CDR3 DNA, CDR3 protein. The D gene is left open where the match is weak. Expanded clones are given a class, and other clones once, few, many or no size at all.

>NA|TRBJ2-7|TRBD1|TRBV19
TGTGCCAGTAGTATAGGATCGCCGACAGGGGCTTACGAGCAGTACTTC
CASSIGSPTGAYEQYF
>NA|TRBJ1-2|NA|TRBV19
TGTGCCAGTAGCCCCTCCGGGGGGACCTATGGCTACACCTTC
CASSPSGGTYGYTF
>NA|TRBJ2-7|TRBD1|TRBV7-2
TGTGCCAGCAGCTCCTCCGGGACAGGGAGCCACGAGCAGTACTTC
CASSSSGTGSHEQYF
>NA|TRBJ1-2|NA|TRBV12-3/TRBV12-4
TGTGCCAGCAGTTTATCGGCAGGGCAAGGCTACACCTTC
CASSLSAGQGYTF
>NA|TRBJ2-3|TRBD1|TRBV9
TGTGCCAGCAGCTCACAGACAGGGGGCACAGATACGCAGTATTTT
CASSSQTGGTDTQYF
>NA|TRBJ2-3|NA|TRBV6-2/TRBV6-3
TGTGCCAGCAGTTACGGCCGAACAAGCACAGATACGCAGTATTTT
CASSYGRTSTDTQYF
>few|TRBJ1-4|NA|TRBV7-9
TGTGCCAGCAGCTTAGCACCGGACAGCCTTGCAACTAATGAAAAACTGTTTTTT
CASSLAPDSLATNEKLFF
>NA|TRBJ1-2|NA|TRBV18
TGTGCCAGCTCACCGTCTGGGGCTGGCTACACCTTC
CASSPSGAGYTF
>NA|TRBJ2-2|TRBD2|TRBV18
TGTGCCAGCTCACCAGGGACTAGCGGGGCCCTCGGGGAGCTGTTTTTT
CASSPGTSGALGELFF
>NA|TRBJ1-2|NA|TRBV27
TGTGCCAGCAGTGGAGCAAACTATGGCTACACCTTC
CASSGANYGYTF
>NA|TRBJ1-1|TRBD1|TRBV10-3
TGTGCCATCCAGGACAGGACTAAACGGAACACTGAAGCTTTCTTT
CAIQDRTKRNTEAFF
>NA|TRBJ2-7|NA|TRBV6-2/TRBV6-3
TGTGCCAGCAGTCAATCCAGGGGCCTCGAGCAGTACTTC
CASSQSRGLEQYF
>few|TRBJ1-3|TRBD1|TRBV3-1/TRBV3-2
TGTGCCAGCAGCCAGAGACAGGGGTCTGGAAACACCATATATTTT
CASSQRQGSGNTIYF
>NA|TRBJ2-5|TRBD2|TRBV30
TGTGCCTGGAGACTGGCGGGGGGCCGGGAGACCCAGTACTTC
CAWRLAGGRETQYF
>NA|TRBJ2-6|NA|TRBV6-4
TGTGCCAGCATCGATCCGGACATGTTCTCTGGGGCCAACGTCCTGACTTTC
CASIDPDMFSGANVLTF
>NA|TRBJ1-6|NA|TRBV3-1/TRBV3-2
TGTGCCAGCAGCCAAGCGGACAGCGAAATCCACTTT
CASSQADSEIHF
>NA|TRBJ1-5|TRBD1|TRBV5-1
TGCGCCAGCAGCTTGAGCGGACAGGATGATCAGCCCCAGCATTTT
CASSLSGQDDQPQHF
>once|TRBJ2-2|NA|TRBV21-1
TGTGCCAGCAGCAACCCTCCCTTAACAGGGGGCCGGAACACCGGGGAGCTGTTTTTT
CASSNPPLTGGRNTGELFF
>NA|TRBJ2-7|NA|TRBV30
TGTGCCTGGAAGTCAGGGCCCTACGAGCAGTACTTC
CAWKSGPYEQYF
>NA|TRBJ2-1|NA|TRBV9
TGTGCCAGCAGCGTAGTCTCAGGCCCCCACAATGAGCAGTTCTTC
CASSVVSGPHNEQFF
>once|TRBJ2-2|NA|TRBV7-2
TGTGCCAGCAGCTTAGGGGGGCTGGAGCTGTTTTTT
CASSLGGLELFF
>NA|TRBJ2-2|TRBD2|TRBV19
TGTGCCAGTAGTCCAACTAGCGGGGGAACCGGGGAGCTGTTTTTT
CASSPTSGGTGELFF
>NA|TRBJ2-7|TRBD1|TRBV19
TGTGCCAGTAGTGAAAAGGACAGGGAGCAGTACTTC
CASSEKDREQYF
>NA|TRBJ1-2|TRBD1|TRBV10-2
TGCGCCAGCAGTCCCCGGACAGGGCTCGGAGATGGCTACACCTTC
CASSPRTGLGDGYTF
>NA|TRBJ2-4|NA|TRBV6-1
TGTGCCAGCAGTGAAGAGGGGATAACGGTCTTC
CASSEEGITVF
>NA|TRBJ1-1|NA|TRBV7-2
TGTGCCAGCAGCTTAACACCCAGGCCGAACACTGAAGCTTTCTTT
CASSLTPRPNTEAFF
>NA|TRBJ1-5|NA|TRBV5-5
TGTGCCAGCAGCTTGGCAGGGGTGGGCAATCAGCCCCAGCATTTT
CASSLAGVGNQPQHF
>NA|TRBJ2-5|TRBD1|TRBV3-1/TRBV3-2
TGTGCCAGCAGCCTTCGACAGGGGATCCAAGAGACCCAGTACTTC
CASSLRQGIQETQYF
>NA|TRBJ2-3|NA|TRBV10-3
TGTGCCATCAGTGTAGGGACAACCTACACAGATACGCAGTATTTT
CAISVGTTYTDTQYF
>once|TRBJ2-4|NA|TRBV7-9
TGTGCCAGCAGCCATCCTTATCGGGACAACGAAAACATTCAGTACTTC
CASSHPYRDNENIQYF
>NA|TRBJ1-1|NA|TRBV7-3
TGTGCCAGCGCTCGGACAGTGAACACTGAAGCTTTCTTT
CASARTVNTEAFF
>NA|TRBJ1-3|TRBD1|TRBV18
TGTGCCAGCTCACCAGCACTAACAGGGGGCATTGGATCTGGAAACACCATATATTTT
CASSPALTGGIGSGNTIYF
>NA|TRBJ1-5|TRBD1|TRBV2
TGTGCCAGCAGCTCAGACAGGGGAAATCAGCCCCAGCATTTT
CASSSDRGNQPQHF
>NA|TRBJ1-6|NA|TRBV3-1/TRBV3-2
TGTGCCAGCAGCCAAAAGGGGGGAGGGGCTAATTCACCCCTCCACTTT
CASSQKGGGANSPLHF
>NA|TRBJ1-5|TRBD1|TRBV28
TGTGCCAGCAGTTTGGGACAGATATCCCCGAATCAGCCCCAGCATTTT
CASSLGQISPNQPQHF
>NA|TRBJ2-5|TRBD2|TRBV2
TGTGCCAGCAGTCTAGCGGGGGGGCGGGAGACCCAGTACTTC
CASSLAGGRETQYF
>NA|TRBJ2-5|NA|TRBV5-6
TGTGCCAGCAGCTCGGGGTGGCGGACAGAGACCCAGTACTTC
CASSSGWRTETQYF
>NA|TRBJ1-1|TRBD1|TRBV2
TGTGCCAGCAGTCGTGGACAGGGGGGCGGAAGAGAAACTGAAGCTTTCTTT
CASSRGQGGGRETEAFF
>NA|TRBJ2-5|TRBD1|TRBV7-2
TGTGCCAGCAACGACAGGGGGCGAGGAGAGACCCAGTACTTC
CASNDRGRGETQYF